The T cell receptor beta chain under discussion was sequenced for a study of human T cells and chemical hapten exposure. Study-level background: An approximately 2 cm by approximately 2 cm inner upper arm patch received 2% DPC for sensitization. Small differences in pooled library volume mainly drove the variation in TCR yields per sample. General observations from the study: DPC sensitization left the count of TCRs above 1 in 1000 unchanged. There was a positive correlation between PT1 expanded TCR counts and patch test score.

Each CDR3 protein gets one entry after TCRdb re-called the RACE reads with MiXCR. Counted here are about 140,000 distinct CDR3 sequences, roughly 10% occurring once; the ten biggest clones make up roughly 1.4%. Germline V lookup: CDR1 LGHNA, CDR2 YSLEER. This CDR3 comprises 15 residues. With 4 bases removed from V and 1 base from J, the gap between germline ends came to 10 bases. This sample's time point: patch test 2, 6 weeks after DPC sensitization. Stated treatment: therapeutic diphenylcyclopropenone sensitization with weekly scalp DPC. About this clonotype itself: Its antigen remains unknown.

The TCR comes from a woman aged 50 to 60 with alopecia areata. Some clones in this sample may be carry-over from other donors' samples. This specimen consisted of whole blood, obtained in connection with sensitization to the hapten diphenylcyclopropenone (DPC). V and J are TRBV4-3 and TRBJ2-2; TRBD2 is a possible D gene (5 bases). This CDR3 reads CASSRELVNTGELFF. The CDR3 nucleotides are TGCGCCAGCAGCCGAGAACTAGTGAACACCGGGGAGCTGTTTTTT.